This T cell receptor (beta chain) comes out of a study of T cells after yellow fever vaccination. The overall study: Preparation used SMART-Seq v4 Ultra Low Input for the low-cell-number fractions.

This clonotype was found many times. What it recognizes is unknown. TCRdb independently ran MiXCR on the 5' RACE reads; one entry per CDR3 protein. The sample yields about 360,000 distinct CDR3 sequences, 6.2% seen once. CDR1 SGHAT and CDR2 FQNNGV come from the germline V gene. The CDR3 contains 19 residues. V trimming: 4 bases; J trimming: 8 bases; junction bases outside the gene matches: 18. Study observations and caveats: When the response was secondary, it was weaker but reached its peak faster, day 5 versus 15. In post-booster samples, most primary-vaccination clones reappeared (about 95% CD4, 70% to 90% CD8).

Source: PBMCs, taken 5 days after the yellow fever booster vaccination. The receptor was isolated from a man aged 25 to 45 who received the YFV17D yellow fever vaccine. This chain links TRBV11-2 with TRBJ2-1, with 12 bases identical to TRBD2. CDR3 in amino acids: CASSSYGASGRAFGYEQFF. The CDR3 nucleotides read TGTGCCAGCAGCTCGTATGGCGCTAGCGGGAGGGCCTTTGGGTATGAGCAGTTCTTC.